A single TCR beta chain is shown here with its context. The germline V and J ends were trimmed by 0 bases and 5 bases, with 11 bases remaining between them. The V gene's germline CDR1 is KGHSH and CDR2 LQKENI. This CDR3 region has 14 residues. This record comes from a study of blood T cell repertoires in COVID-19. Overall study context: The samples span acute and convalescent COVID-19 from the United States, Italy and Spain. The cDNA or gDNA used as material had been derived from T cells, B-cell-depleted T cells, or PBMCs.

How the authors handled the data: Amplification of reference gene primers was used by the study to estimate nucleated cell counts. Libraries were prepared by immunoSEQ multiplex PCR; TCRdb keeps only in-frame clonotypes and omits some of them. V and J calls and clone size are those listed in that table; D and trimming were worked out from the DNA. The sample has 200,000 to 250,000 clones, roughly 86% seen once. This receptor was taken from an older woman with acute or convalescent COVID-19. Sequenced material: peripheral blood. The J gene is TRBJ2-7, the V gene TRBV18; the D gene is possibly TRBD1 (6 bases). CDR3: CASSPPGTIDEQYF. The CDR3 DNA is TGTGCCAGCTCACCACCCGGGACAATCGACGAGCAGTACTTC.